These 23 T cell receptor beta chains were all obtained from the same sample, sequenced in a study of identical twins. Using its own MiXCR run on the 5' RACE reads, TCRdb lists one record per CDR3 protein. The sample carries about 480,000 distinct CDR3 sequences, approximately 15% recorded once. The same data also went into a second study, on yellow fever vaccine responses in identical twins.

The material sequenced was CD4+ T cells sorted from blood. Source of these receptors: a woman aged 18-29 years in good health.

This clonotype was recorded once. The chain carries TRBV20-1 and TRBJ1-2; D possibly corresponds to TRBD1 (5 bases). The length of the CDR3 is 15 residues. The V end was cut by 0 bases, the J end by 3 bases, with 14 bases between. Germline CDR1 is DFQATT and CDR2 is SNEGSKA (reference sequence). DNA for the CDR3: TGCAGTGCTAGAGATCAGGGCAGATCATACTATGGCTACACCTTC. Translated, it gives CSARDQGRSYYGYTF.

There are a few counts of this clonotype. The genes are TRBV5-5 and TRBJ2-7; TRBD1 aligns across 10 bases. Germline trimming cut 5 bases from V and 3 bases from J; bases unmatched to any gene: 8. The germline CDR1 and CDR2 sequences are SGHKS and YYEKEE (reference sequence). The CDR3 totals 15 residues. The CDR3 region has the DNA TGTGCCAGCAGTATTTCCGGGACAGGGGACTACGAGCAGTACTTC. Protein sequence: CASSISGTGDYEQYF. The whole variable domain, remainder taken from reference TRBV5-5 and TRBJ2-7, is DAGVTQSPTHLIKTRGQQVTLRCSPISGHKSVSWYQQVLGQGPQFIFQYYEKEERGRGNFPDRFSARQFPNYSSELNVNALLLGDSALYLCASSISGTGDYEQYFGPGTRLTVT.

CDR3 loop: CASSVWSTNEKLFF. CDR3 coding DNA: TGTGCCAGCAGCGTATGGTCAACTAATGAAAAACTGTTTTTT. V is TRBV9 and J is TRBJ1-4; D is unresolved. The length of the CDR3 is 14 residues. Germline values: CDR1 SGDLS, CDR2 YYNGEE. Deletions cut 1 base from V and 0 bases from J, with 4 bases between.

This clonotype came up a few times. The chain joins TRBV7-9 to TRBJ1-4, with 7 bases fitting TRBD1. The germline V gene encodes CDR1 SEHNR and CDR2 FQNEAQ (reference sequence). V trimming: 1 base; J trimming: 5 bases; junction bases outside the gene matches: 4. This CDR3 has 15 amino acids. Here the CDR3 reads CASSLDGTVNEKLFF. CDR3 bases: TGTGCCAGCAGCTTAGATGGGACAGTGAATGAAAAACTGTTTTTT.

V gene TRBV23-1 combines with J gene TRBJ2-6; D not resolved. TRBV23-1 is filed as an ORF, its function uncertain. V gave up 1 base and J gave up 2 bases, with 12 bases separating them. The CDR3 loop spans 17 amino acids. CDR3 DNA: TGCGCCAGCAGTCAATGCTTACCGGTGCCTGGGGCCAACGTCCTGACTTTC. It translates to CASSQCLPVPGANVLTF.

This clonotype has ten or more counts. J is TRBJ1-5 and V is TRBV9; D unclear. The V end was cut by 0 bases, the J end by 2 bases, with 6 bases between. CDR3 size: 14 residues. From germline, CDR1 is SGDLS and CDR2 YYNGEE. The CDR3 here is CASSVGVGNQPQHF. CDR3 DNA: TGTGCCAGCAGCGTAGGGGTGGGCAATCAGCCCCAGCATTTT.

This clonotype has only a few counts. The chain is built from TRBV7-9 and TRBJ1-6; D is uncertain. The V gene's germline CDR1 is SEHNR and CDR2 FQNEAQ (reference sequence). The CDR3 is 14 amino acids. V gave up 0 bases and J gave up 7 bases, with 7 bases separating them. The CDR3 DNA reads TGTGCCAGCAGCTTAGCAGTCGGGAATTCACCCCTCCACTTT. It codes for CASSLAVGNSPLHF.

This clonotype was observed many times. The genes are TRBV9 and TRBJ2-1, with D possibly being TRBD1 (6 bases). With 0 bases removed from V and 2 bases from J, the gap between germline ends came to 6 bases. Germline V lookup: CDR1 SGDLS, CDR2 YYNGEE. The CDR3 runs to 14 residues. The CDR3 loop reads CASSVAGAYNEQFF. CDR3 in DNA: TGTGCCAGCAGCGTAGCAGGGGCCTACAATGAGCAGTTCTTC.

CDR3 in DNA: TGTGCCAGCAGCTTAGCGGCGGGAGAGGATAACAATGAGCAGTTCTTC. As protein: CASSLAAGEDNNEQFF. The gene calls are TRBV7-9 and TRBJ2-1, with 7 positions matching TRBD2. The V segment lost 0 bases and the J segment 5 bases; nucleotides outside the gene matches: 7. Germline CDR1 is SEHNR and CDR2 is FQNEAQ (reference sequence). This CDR3 spans 16 amino acids. The variable domain in full, with the rest retrieved from reference TRBV7-9 and TRBJ2-1, is DTGVSQNPRHKITKRGQNVTFRCDPISEHNRLYWYRQTLGQGPEFLTYFQNEAQLEKSRLLSDRFSAERPKGSFSTLEIQRTEQGDSAMYLCASSLAAGEDNNEQFFGPGTRLTVL.

The V gene is TRBV4-2, the J gene TRBJ2-1, with unresolved D. The CDR3 runs 14 residues. Germline CDR1 is LGHNA and CDR2 is YNFKEQ. Trimming pared 2 bases from V and 5 bases from J, leaving 10 bases between. The CDR3 sequence: CASSQLDEDNEQFF. Written as DNA, the CDR3 is TGTGCCAGCAGCCAATTGGACGAGGACAATGAGCAGTTCTTC.

This clonotype occurred a few times. The chain links TRBV20-1 to TRBJ2-7; D unclear. Trimming removed 5 bases from V and 0 bases from J, with 14 bases in between. CDR3 length: 14 amino acids. The germline gives CDR1 DFQATT, CDR2 SNEGSKA (reference sequence). CDR3 sequence reads: CSAPIPRGSYEQYF. CDR3 DNA sequence: TGCAGTGCTCCCATACCACGAGGCTCCTACGAGCAGTACTTC.

This CDR3 is CASSTARGTQYF. The CDR3 bases are TGTGCCAGCAGCACCGCCAGGGGAACGCAGTATTTT. The chain links TRBV7-2 to TRBJ2-3; a weak D match, TRBD1 (6 bases). This CDR3 has 12 residues. V was shortened by 5 bases and J by 9 bases, with 12 bases between the two germline ends. Looked up from germline, CDR1 is SGHTA and CDR2 is FQGNSA.

This clonotype occurred a few times. The rearrangement joins TRBV5-1 to TRBJ2-5, with 8 bases matching TRBD1. The germline CDR1 and CDR2 sequences are SGHRS and YFSETQ. V shed 0 bases, J shed 2 bases, and the junction held 3 bases outside the gene matches. The CDR3 has 15 residues. CDR3 loop: CASSLVDRDQETQYF. CDR3 in DNA: TGCGCCAGCAGCTTGGTGGACAGGGATCAAGAGACCCAGTACTTC.

The gene calls are TRBV10-3 and TRBJ2-4, with TRBD2 identical over 10 bases. The CDR3 is made up of 15 amino acids. V shed 11 bases and J 3 bases; nucleotides not matched to a gene: 10. The germline gives CDR1 ENHRY, CDR2 SYGVKD. Written as DNA, the CDR3 is TGTGCCGTCGCTAGCGGGAGCCTCGACAAAAACATTCAGTACTTC. Translating gives CAVASGSLDKNIQYF.

The chain is built from TRBV3-1 and TRBJ2-1; no clear D. Germline CDR1 and CDR2: LGHDT and YNNKEL (reference sequence). The CDR3 contains 14 residues. Trimming removed 1 base from V and 7 bases from J, with 11 bases in between. CDR3 loop: CASSQVTLSNEQFF. CDR3 sequence (DNA): TGTGCCAGCAGCCAAGTTACCCTTTCTAATGAGCAGTTCTTC.

This clonotype was seen a few times. The chain carries TRBV5-1 and TRBJ2-1; the match to TRBD1 covers 10 bases. Losses at the gene ends were 4 bases for V and 0 bases for J; bases not matched to a gene: 13. CDR1 and CDR2 (germline): SGHRS, YFSETQ. The CDR3 has 19 amino acids. The CDR3 here is CASSNNRDRGPSSYNEQFF. DNA for the CDR3: TGCGCCAGCAGCAACAACCGGGACAGGGGACCTAGCTCCTACAATGAGCAGTTCTTC.

This clonotype was picked up a small number of times. J is TRBJ1-1 and V is TRBV25-1; the D gene is possibly TRBD1 (6 bases). Trimming pared 6 bases from V and 5 bases from J, leaving 16 bases between. The CDR3 contains 14 residues. Germline lookup yields CDR1 MGHDK and CDR2 SYGVNS. CDR3 sequence reads: CASRGVGANTEAFF. CDR3 coding DNA: TGTGCCAGCAGGGGGGTGGGGGCTAATACTGAAGCTTTCTTT.

This clonotype was detected only once. The chain carries TRBV27 and TRBJ2-7; no clear D. In germline, CDR1 is MNHEY, CDR2 SMNVEV (reference sequence). The CDR3 length is 17 residues. Trimming pared 4 bases from V and 0 bases from J, leaving 19 bases between. In DNA form, the CDR3 reads TGTGCCAGCAGTTCCCTTGATGGCTTCGACCTCTCCTACGAGCAGTACTTC. Translation gives CASSSLDGFDLSYEQYF.

This clonotype was seen at least ten times. The CDR3 nucleotides are TGTGCCAGCAGCCAAGATGTGGGGTTCGCCGGGGAGCTGTTTTTT. Its translation is CASSQDVGFAGELFF. This sequence joins TRBV4-2 and TRBJ2-2; D remains ambiguous. Germline V gives CDR1 LGHNA, CDR2 YNFKEQ. The CDR3 has 15 residues. V was shortened by 0 bases and J by 6 bases, with 11 bases between the two germline ends.

This clonotype has just a few counts. This rearrangement joins TRBV5-1 to TRBJ2-1; D is unclear. V was pared by 2 bases and J by 8 bases, with 8 bases between. Germline V gene data show CDR1 as SGHRS and CDR2 as YFSETQ. There are 12 residues in the CDR3. This chain's CDR3 is CASSFPGDEQFF. The CDR3 DNA reads as TGCGCCAGCAGCTTCCCGGGCGATGAGCAGTTCTTC. The whole variable domain, remainder taken from reference TRBV5-1 and TRBJ2-1, is KAGVTQTPRYLIKTRGQQVTLSCSPISGHRSVSWYQQTPGQGLQFLFEYFSETQRNKGNFPGRFSGRQFSNSRSEMNVSTLELGDSALYLCASSFPGDEQFFGPGTRLTVL.

This clonotype was seen many times. The V gene is TRBV10-3, the J gene TRBJ1-5; D not resolved. The V end was cut by 2 bases, the J end by 0 bases, with 8 bases between. The CDR3 covers 15 residues. Germline lookup yields CDR1 ENHRY and CDR2 SYGVKD. This CDR3 reads CAISERADSNQPQHF. CDR3 coding DNA: TGTGCCATCAGTGAGCGGGCGGATAGCAATCAGCCCCAGCATTTT.

V gene TRBV2 combines with J gene TRBJ2-5; tentative D call: TRBD2 (5 bases). The germline CDR1 and CDR2 sequences are SNHLY and FYNNEI. The CDR3 has 13 amino acids. V lost 3 bases and J lost 2, with 7 bases in between. The CDR3 DNA follows: TGTGCCAGCAGTGACTTAGCGCAAGAGACCCAGTACTTC. Amino acid sequence: CASSDLAQETQYF. The complete variable domain, with remaining parts taken from reference TRBV2 and TRBJ2-5, reads EPEVTQTPSHQVTQMGQEVILRCVPISNHLYFYWYRQILGQKVEFLVSFYNNEISEKSEIFDDQFSVERPDGSNFTLKIRSTKLEDSAMYFCASSDLAQETQYFGPGTRLLVL.

V and J are TRBV24-1 and TRBJ2-5, with 8 bases lining up with TRBD2. The germline V gene encodes CDR1 KGHDR and CDR2 SFDVKD. CDR3 size: 15 residues. The V segment lost 4 bases and the J segment 0 bases; nucleotides outside the gene matches: 3. In DNA, the CDR3 is TGTGCCACCAGTGACTCGGGGGGGTACCAAGAGACCCAGTACTTC. This codes for CATSDSGGYQETQYF.